Shown below are 13 T cell receptor beta chains from a single sample sequenced in a study of cytomegalovirus exposure and HLA in healthy donors. The PCR made use of 60 Vbeta and 13 Jbeta primers. This table comes from immunoSEQ multiplex PCR, and its TCRdb copy is limited to in-frame clones, with some not included. With tens of thousands of clones in the sample, the ten largest clones hold 5.5%. Sequencing was done on a sample of PBMCs. All receptors derive from a girl aged 5 to 17 in good health and CMV-seropositive.

A word on this clone: At one of its ends the junction is not consistent with the germline gene, which may arise from a read error. CDR3 sequence: CASSVSGPVTDKQYF. The DNA of the CDR3 is TGTGCCAGCAGCGTTAGCGGGCCAGTCACAGATAAGCAGTATTTT. J is TRBJ2-3 and V is TRBV9, with 7 bases that match TRBD2. Germline V gene data show CDR1 as SGDLS and CDR2 as YYNGEE. CDR3 size: 15 residues.

CDR3 protein: CASSSIAGGTGELFF. DNA of the CDR3: TGTGCCAGCAGTTCCATAGCGGGGGGGACCGGGGAGCTGTTTTTT. The chain has TRBV28 and TRBJ2-2, with 11 bases fitting TRBD2. There are 15 residues in the CDR3. J lost 5 bases, V lost 4 bases, and 3 bases had no gene match. The germline V gene encodes CDR1 MDHEN and CDR2 SYDVKM.

The V call is TRBV7-9, the J call TRBJ2-7; TRBD2 agrees at 10 bases. CDR3 length equals 13 residues. Trimming at V came to 2 bases and at J to 7 bases, leaving 2 bases not matched to a gene. Germline V CDR1 and CDR2: SEHNR, FQNEAQ (reference sequence). CDR3 loop: CASSLLAGDEQYV. CDR3 in DNA: TGTGCCAGCAGCTTACTAGCGGGGGATGAGCAGTACGTC.

The V gene is TRBV14, the J gene TRBJ1-2; no clear D gene. Trimming left V 5 bases short and J 4 bases short, with 11 bases between. The CDR3 is 13 residues long. Germline assignment: CDR1 SGHDN and CDR2 FVKESK. The CDR3 region has the DNA TGTGCCAGCAGCTTAACGACGGGCTATGGCTACACCTTC. This codes for CASSLTTGYGYTF.

The V and J genes are TRBV10-2 and TRBJ1-3; no definite D call. CDR3 length: 15 residues. CDR1 is WSHSY, CDR2 SAAADI, per germline. V was clipped by 5 bases and J by 0 bases, with 11 bases between them. The CDR3 protein is CASSFSRLSGNTIYF. CDR3 DNA: TGCGCCAGCAGTTTTAGCAGACTCTCTGGAAACACCATATATTTT.

The J gene is TRBJ1-5, the V gene TRBV6-1, with 7 positions matching TRBD1. With V trimmed by 9 bases and J by 1 base, 3 bases remained unmatched. Germline CDR1 and CDR2: MNHNS and SASEGT. CDR3 size: 13 residues. CDR3: CASDRESNQPQHF. In DNA, the CDR3 is TGTGCCAGTGACAGGGAAAGCAATCAGCCCCAGCATTTT.

The chain is built from TRBV19 and TRBJ2-7, with D possibly TRBD2 on 7 matching bases. Deletions cut 1 base from V and 4 bases from J, with 11 bases between. The CDR3 runs to 14 residues. Looked up from germline, CDR1 is LNHDA and CDR2 is SQIVND (reference sequence). The CDR3 sequence: CASSIGGGPYEQYF. The CDR3 DNA follows: TGTGCCAGTAGTATAGGGGGGGGCCCGTACGAGCAGTACTTC. The variable domain in full, completed from reference TRBV19 and TRBJ2-7, reads DGGITQSPKYLFRKEGQNVTLSCEQNLNHDAMYWYRQDPGQGLRLIYYSQIVNDFQKGDIAEGYSVSREKKESFPLTVTSAQKNPTAFYLCASSIGGGPYEQYFGPGTRLTVT.

V is TRBV18 and J is TRBJ2-7, with TRBD2 identical over 8 bases. The J segment lost 6 bases and the V segment lost 0 bases, leaving 7 bases of the junction unmatched. Per the germline V gene, CDR1 is KGHSH and CDR2 is LQKENI. This CDR3 region has 15 residues. Here the CDR3 reads CASSPPIGGAAEQYF. The DNA for the CDR3 is TGTGCCAGCTCACCACCGATCGGGGGGGCAGCCGAGCAGTACTTC.

This sequence joins TRBV20-1 and TRBJ1-1, with D possibly matching TRBD1 (6 bases). CDR3 length equals 11 residues. Germline CDR1 DFQATT, CDR2 SNEGSKA (reference sequence). V was cut by 1 base and J by 10 bases, with 10 bases left in between. CDR3: CSARVGDTAFF. CDR3 bases: TGCAGTGCTAGAGTTGGGGACACAGCTTTCTTT.

The chain recombines TRBV9 with TRBJ2-5; 10 bases are shared with TRBD1. This CDR3 is built from 15 residues. Looked up from germline, CDR1 is SGDLS and CDR2 is YYNGEE. V lost 0 bases to trimming and J lost 7 bases; unmatched junction nucleotides: 6. CDR3 coding DNA: TGTGCCAGCAGCGTAGGGACAGGGGGACTGGGGACCCAGTACTTC. This translates into CASSVGTGGLGTQYF.

This rearrangement joins TRBV10-3 to TRBJ1-4; the D gene is possibly TRBD1 (6 bases). Trimming left V 0 bases short and J 13 bases short, with 12 bases between. The CDR3 is made up of 13 amino acids. Germline assignment: CDR1 ENHRY and CDR2 SYGVKD. The CDR3 bases are TGTGCCATCAGTGAGTCCGGGGGGCTAGGACTGTTTTTT. Amino acids: CAISESGGLGLFF.

The chain links TRBV7-9 to TRBJ2-1; D may be TRBD1 (5 bases). The CDR3 spans 16 residues. Trimming pared 6 bases from V and 2 bases from J, leaving 17 bases between. Germline assignment: CDR1 SEHNR and CDR2 FQNEAQ (reference sequence). The CDR3: CASRHQGDLPYNEQFF. In nucleotides, the CDR3 is TGTGCCAGCAGACATCAGGGCGACCTCCCCTACAATGAGCAGTTCTTC.

The chain employs TRBV4-2 and TRBJ2-6; the D gene is possibly TRBD1 (5 bases). CDR1 is LGHNA and CDR2 is YNFKEQ in the germline V gene. The CDR3 consists of 17 residues. The ends were cut back, 0 bases at V and 3 bases at J, with 12 bases in the middle. The DNA for the CDR3 is TGTGCCAGCAGCCAAGAGCAGGGCTGGGGTGGGGCCAACGTCCTGACTTTC. Its translation: CASSQEQGWGGANVLTF.